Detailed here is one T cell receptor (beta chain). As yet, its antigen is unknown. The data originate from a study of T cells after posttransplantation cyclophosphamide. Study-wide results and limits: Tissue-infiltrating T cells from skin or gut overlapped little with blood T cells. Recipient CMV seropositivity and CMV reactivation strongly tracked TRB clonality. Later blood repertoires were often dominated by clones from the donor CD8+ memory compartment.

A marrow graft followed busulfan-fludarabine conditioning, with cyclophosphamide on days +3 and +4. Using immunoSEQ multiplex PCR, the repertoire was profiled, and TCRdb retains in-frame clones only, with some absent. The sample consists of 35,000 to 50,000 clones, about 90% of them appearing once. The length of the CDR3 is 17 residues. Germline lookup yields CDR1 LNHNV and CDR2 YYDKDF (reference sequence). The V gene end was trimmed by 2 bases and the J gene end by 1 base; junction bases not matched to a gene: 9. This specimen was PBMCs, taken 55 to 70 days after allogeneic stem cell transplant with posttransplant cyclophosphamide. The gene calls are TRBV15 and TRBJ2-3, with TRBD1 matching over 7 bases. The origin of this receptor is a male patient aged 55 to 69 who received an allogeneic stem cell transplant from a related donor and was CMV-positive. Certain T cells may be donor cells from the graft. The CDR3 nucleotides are TGTGCCACCAGCAGAAGCAGGTCAGGGGGACGCACAGATACGCAGTATTTT. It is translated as CATSRSRSGGRTDTQYF.